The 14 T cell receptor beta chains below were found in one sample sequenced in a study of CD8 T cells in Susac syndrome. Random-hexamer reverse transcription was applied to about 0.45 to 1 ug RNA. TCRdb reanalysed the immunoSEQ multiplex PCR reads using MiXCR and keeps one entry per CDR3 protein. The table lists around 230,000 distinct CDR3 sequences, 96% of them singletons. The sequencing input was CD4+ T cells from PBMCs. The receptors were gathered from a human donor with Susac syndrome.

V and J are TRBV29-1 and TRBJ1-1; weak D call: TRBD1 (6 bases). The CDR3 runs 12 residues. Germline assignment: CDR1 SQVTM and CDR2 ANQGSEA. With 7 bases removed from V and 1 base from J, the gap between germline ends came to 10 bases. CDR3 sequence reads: CSAEDRNTEAFF. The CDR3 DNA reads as TGCAGCGCCGAGGACAGGAACACTGAAGCTTTCTTT.

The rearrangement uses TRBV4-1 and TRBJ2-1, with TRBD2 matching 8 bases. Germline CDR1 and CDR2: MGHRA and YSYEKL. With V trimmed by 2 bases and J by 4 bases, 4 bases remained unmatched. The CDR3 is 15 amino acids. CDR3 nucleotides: TGCGCCAGCAGCCAAACTGAGCGGGAGTACAATGAGCAGTTCTTC. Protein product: CASSQTEREYNEQFF.

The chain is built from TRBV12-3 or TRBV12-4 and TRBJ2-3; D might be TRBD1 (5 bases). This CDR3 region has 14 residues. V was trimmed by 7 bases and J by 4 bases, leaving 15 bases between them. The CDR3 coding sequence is TGTGCCAGCACCCGAAGGGGCTCCTCAGATACGCAGTATTTT. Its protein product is CASTRRGSSDTQYF.

CDR3 coding DNA: TGCGCCAGCAGCTTGGCCGTAATGGGAAGGGATTACTCCTACGAGCAGTACTTC. It is translated as CASSLAVMGRDYSYEQYF. The V call is TRBV5-1, the J call TRBJ2-7; D remains unclear. The ends were cut back, 0 bases at V and 0 bases at J, with 19 bases in the middle. The CDR3 has 18 amino acids. Germline V CDR1 and CDR2: SGHRS, YFSETQ.

The CDR3 DNA follows: TGTGCCAGCAGTCCAGAGGGACAGTGGCAGCCCCAGCATTTT. This gives the protein CASSPEGQWQPQHF. The chain couples TRBV27 to TRBJ1-5; 7 bases align to TRBD1. Germline V gene sequence: CDR1 MNHEY, CDR2 SMNVEV (reference sequence). Losses at the gene ends were 5 bases for V and 7 bases for J; bases not matched to a gene: 8. The CDR3 spans 14 residues.

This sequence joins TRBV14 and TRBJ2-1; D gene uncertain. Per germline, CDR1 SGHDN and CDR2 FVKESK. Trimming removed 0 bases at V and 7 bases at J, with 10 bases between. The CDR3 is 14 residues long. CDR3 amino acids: CASSQDIALNEQFF. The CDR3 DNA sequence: TGTGCCAGCAGCCAAGATATAGCCCTTAATGAGCAGTTCTTC.

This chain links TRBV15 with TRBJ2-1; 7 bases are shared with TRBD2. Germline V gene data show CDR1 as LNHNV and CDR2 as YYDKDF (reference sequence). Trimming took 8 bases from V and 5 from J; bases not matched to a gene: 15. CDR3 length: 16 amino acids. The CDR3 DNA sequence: TGTGCCACCGCCCGGGGAGGGCACTTGAGCCACAATGAGCAGTTCTTC. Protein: CATARGGHLSHNEQFF.

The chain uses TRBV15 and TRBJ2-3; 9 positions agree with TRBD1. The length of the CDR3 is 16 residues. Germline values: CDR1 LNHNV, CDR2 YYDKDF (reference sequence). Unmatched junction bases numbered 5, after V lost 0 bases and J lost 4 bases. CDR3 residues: CATSRERRQGADTQYF. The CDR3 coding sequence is TGTGCCACCAGCAGAGAAAGGAGACAGGGGGCAGATACGCAGTATTTT.

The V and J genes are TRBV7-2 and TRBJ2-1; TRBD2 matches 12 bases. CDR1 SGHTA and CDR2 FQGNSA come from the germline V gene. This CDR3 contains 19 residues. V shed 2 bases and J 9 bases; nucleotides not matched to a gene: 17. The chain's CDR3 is CASSLLLRGLAGGSSEQFF. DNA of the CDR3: TGTGCCAGCAGCTTATTACTCCGGGGGCTAGCGGGAGGGTCGAGTGAGCAGTTCTTC.

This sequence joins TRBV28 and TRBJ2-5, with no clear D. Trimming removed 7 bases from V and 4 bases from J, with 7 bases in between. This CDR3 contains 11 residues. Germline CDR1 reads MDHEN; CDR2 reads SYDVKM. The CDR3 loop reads CASKAAETQYF. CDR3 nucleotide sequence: TGTGCCAGCAAGGCCGCAGAGACCCAGTACTTC.

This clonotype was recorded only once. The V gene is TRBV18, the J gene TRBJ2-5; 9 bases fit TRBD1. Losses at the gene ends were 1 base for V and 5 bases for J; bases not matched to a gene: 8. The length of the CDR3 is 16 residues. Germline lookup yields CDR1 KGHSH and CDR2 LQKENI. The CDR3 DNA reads TGTGCCAGCTCACCACTGGACAGGGGAGTCCGGGAGACCCAGTACTTC. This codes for CASSPLDRGVRETQYF.

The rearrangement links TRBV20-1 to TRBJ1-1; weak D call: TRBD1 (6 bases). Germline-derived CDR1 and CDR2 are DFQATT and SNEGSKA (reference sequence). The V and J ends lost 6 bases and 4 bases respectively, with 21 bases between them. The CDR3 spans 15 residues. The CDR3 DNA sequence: TGCAGTGCCATATTCCGGGCCCCAGGGGCCACTGAAGCTTTCTTT. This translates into CSAIFRAPGATEAFF.

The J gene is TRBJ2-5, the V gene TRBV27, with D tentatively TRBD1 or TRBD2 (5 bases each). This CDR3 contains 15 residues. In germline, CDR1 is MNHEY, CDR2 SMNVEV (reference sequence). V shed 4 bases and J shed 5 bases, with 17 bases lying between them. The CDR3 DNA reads TGTGCCAGCAGTTCCTGGGGGTCAGGGTCGGAGACCCAGTACTTC. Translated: CASSSWGSGSETQYF.

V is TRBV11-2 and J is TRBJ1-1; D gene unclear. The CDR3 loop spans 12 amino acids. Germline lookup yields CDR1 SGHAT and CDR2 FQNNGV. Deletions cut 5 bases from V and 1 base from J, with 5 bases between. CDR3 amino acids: CASSAQNTEAFF. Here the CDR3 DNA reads TGTGCCAGCAGCGCACAGAACACTGAAGCTTTCTTT.